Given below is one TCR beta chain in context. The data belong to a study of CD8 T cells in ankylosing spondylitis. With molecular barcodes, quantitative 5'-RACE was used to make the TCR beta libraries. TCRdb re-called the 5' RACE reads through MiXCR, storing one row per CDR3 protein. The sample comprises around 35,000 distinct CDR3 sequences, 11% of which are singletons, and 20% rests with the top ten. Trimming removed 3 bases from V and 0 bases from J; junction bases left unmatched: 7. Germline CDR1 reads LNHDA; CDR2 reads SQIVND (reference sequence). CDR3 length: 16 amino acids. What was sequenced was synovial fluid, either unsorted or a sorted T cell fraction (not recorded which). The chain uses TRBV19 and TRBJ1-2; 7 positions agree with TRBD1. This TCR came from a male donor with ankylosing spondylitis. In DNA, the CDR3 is TGTGCCAGTAGTATCCGGGGGCAGGGGGCTAACTATGGCTACACCTTC. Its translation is CASSIRGQGANYGYTF.